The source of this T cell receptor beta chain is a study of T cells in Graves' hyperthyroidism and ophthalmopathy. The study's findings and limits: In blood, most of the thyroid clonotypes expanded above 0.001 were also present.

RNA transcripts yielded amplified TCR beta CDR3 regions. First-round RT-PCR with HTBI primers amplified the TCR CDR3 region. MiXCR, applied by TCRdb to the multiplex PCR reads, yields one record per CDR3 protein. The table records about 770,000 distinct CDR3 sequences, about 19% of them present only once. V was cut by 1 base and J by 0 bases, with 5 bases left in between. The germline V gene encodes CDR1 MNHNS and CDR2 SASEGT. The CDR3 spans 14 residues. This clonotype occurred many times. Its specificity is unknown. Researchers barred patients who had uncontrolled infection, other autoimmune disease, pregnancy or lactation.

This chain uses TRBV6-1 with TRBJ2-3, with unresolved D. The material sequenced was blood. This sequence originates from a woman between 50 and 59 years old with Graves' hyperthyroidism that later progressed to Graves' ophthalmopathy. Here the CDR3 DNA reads TGTGCCAGCAGTGAAGGCCCTAGCACAGATACGCAGTATTTT. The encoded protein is CASSEGPSTDTQYF.